Sequencing of this T cell receptor (beta chain) was carried out in a study of blood T cell repertoires in COVID-19. Overall study context: Sites across the United States, Italy and Spain contributed samples from acute and convalescent COVID-19. Sample material is recorded as cDNA or gDNA derived from T cells, B-cell-depleted T cells, or PBMCs.

Study processing details: Researchers report that nucleated cell counts were estimated from reference gene primer amplification. The protocol was immunoSEQ multiplex PCR, while the TCRdb copy is restricted to in-frame clones and leaves out a portion. The V and J calls and clone size were taken over from that table, and D and trimming were inferred from the DNA. The table includes 20,000 to 25,000 clones, 75% to 90% detected once. Sequencing was performed on peripheral blood. The TCR originated in a woman aged 70-85 years with active COVID-19.

CDR3 nucleotide sequence: TGCGCCAGCAGCGACATTTTGTACGAGCAGTACTTC. This translates into CASSDILYEQYF. The V gene is TRBV5-1, the J gene TRBJ2-7; D is ambiguous. The CDR3 has 12 amino acids. Trimming removed 4 bases at V and 4 bases at J, with 9 bases between. Germline V gene lookup returns CDR1 SGHRS and CDR2 YFSETQ.